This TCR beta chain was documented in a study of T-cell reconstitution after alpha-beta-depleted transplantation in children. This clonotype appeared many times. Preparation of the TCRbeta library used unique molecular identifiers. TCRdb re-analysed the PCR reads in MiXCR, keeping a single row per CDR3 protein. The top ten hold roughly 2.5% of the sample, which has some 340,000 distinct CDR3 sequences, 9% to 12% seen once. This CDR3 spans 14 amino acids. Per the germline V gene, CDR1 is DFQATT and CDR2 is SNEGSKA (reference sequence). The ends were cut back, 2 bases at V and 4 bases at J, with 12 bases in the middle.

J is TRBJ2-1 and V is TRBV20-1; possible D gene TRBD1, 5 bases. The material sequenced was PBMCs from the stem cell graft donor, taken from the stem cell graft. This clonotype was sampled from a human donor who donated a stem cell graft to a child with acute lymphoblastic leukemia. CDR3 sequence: CSARPRAGYNEQFF. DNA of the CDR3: TGCAGTGCTAGACCCAGGGCCGGGTACAATGAGCAGTTCTTC.